This T cell receptor beta chain was identified in a study of T cells in Graves' hyperthyroidism and ophthalmopathy. Regions amplified from RNA transcripts were the TCR beta CDR3 regions. Researchers ran a first-round RT-PCR on the TCR CDR3 using the HTBI primer set. In TCRdb, the multiplex PCR reads were re-called with MiXCR into one record per CDR3 protein. Here the sample spans around 350,000 distinct CDR3 sequences, over 15% being singletons. This clonotype occurred many times. CDR1 SGHRS and CDR2 YFSETQ come from the germline V gene. This CDR3 has 14 amino acids. Trimming shortened V by 0 bases and J by 2 bases, and 8 bases separated the two germline ends. Those with hyperthyroidism were 18 to 65 years old, newly diagnosed, and ill for under 2 months.

Sequenced sample: blood. This receptor was taken from a woman aged 18-29 years with Graves' hyperthyroidism. This sequence joins TRBV5-1 and TRBJ1-1, with D uncertain. The CDR3 nucleotides are TGCGCCAGCAGCTTGGGACGGATTAACACTGAAGCTTTCTTT. It yields the protein CASSLGRINTEAFF. Complete variable domain (other parts from reference TRBV5-1 and TRBJ1-1): KAGVTQTPRYLIKTRGQQVTLSCSPISGHRSVSWYQQTPGQGLQFLFEYFSETQRNKGNFPGRFSGRQFSNSRSEMNVSTLELGDSALYLCASSLGRINTEAFFGQGTRLTVV.